This TCR beta chain comes out of a study of T cells in Graves' hyperthyroidism and ophthalmopathy. Authors of the study amplified TCR beta CDR3 regions from RNA transcripts. When the TCR CDR3 underwent first-round RT-PCR, the HTBI primer set was used. TCRdb re-called the multiplex PCR reads through MiXCR, storing one row per CDR3 protein. The top ten hold roughly 40% of the sample, which has around 110,000 distinct CDR3 sequences, about 16% seen once. This CDR3 is built from 14 residues. The germline V gene has CDR1 MNHNS and CDR2 SASEGT. V lost 6 bases and J 7 bases, leaving 16 bases between the germline ends. This clonotype came up many times.

Sequencing was performed on blood. The J gene is TRBJ1-3, the V gene TRBV6-1; no definite D call. This sequence originates from a woman between 50 and 59 years old with Graves' hyperthyroidism. The chain's CDR3 is CASRTGTGGNTIYF. For the CDR3, the DNA is TGTGCCAGCAGGACGGGCACTGGAGGGAACACCATATATTTT.